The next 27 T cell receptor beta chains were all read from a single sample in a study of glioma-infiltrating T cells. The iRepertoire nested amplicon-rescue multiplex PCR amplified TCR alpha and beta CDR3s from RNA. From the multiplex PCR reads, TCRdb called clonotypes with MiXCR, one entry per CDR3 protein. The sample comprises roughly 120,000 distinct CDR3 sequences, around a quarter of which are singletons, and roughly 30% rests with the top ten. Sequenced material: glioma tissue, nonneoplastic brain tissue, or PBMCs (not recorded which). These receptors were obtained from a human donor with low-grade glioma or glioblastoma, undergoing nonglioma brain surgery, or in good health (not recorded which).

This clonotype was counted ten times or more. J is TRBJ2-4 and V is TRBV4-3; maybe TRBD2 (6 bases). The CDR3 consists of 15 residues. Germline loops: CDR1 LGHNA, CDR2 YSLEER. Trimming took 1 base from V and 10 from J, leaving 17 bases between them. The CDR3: CASSQGGDPVTIQYF. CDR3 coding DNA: TGCGCCAGCAGCCAAGGGGGGGACCCAGTAACAATTCAGTACTTC.

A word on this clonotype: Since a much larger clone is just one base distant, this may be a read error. The CDR3 region has the DNA TGTGCCAGCAGCACCGAGGGGGCCCGTTCCTACGAGCAGTACTTC. Amino acids: CASSTEGARSYEQYF. V gene TRBV28 combines with J gene TRBJ2-7; 7 nucleotides match TRBD1. The CDR3 is made up of 15 amino acids. The germline V gene has CDR1 MDHEN and CDR2 SYDVKM. The V segment lost 6 bases and the J segment 1 base; nucleotides outside the gene matches: 9.

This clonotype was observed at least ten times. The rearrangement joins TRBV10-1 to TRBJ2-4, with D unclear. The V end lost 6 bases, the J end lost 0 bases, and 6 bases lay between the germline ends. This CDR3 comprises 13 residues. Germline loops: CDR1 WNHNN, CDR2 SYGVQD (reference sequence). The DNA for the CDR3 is TGCGCCAGCAGGGTATTAGCCAAAAACATTCAGTACTTC. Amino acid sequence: CASRVLAKNIQYF.

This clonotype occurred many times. The CDR3 region is CASSPIDSSYNEQFF. The CDR3 nucleotides are TGTGCCAGCAGTCCTATTGATAGCTCCTACAATGAGCAGTTCTTC. The gene calls are TRBV6-2 or TRBV6-3 and TRBJ2-1; unclear D gene. CDR3 length equals 15 residues. Trimming stripped 5 bases from V and 0 bases from J, with 11 bases between. Germline V gene lookup returns CDR1 MNHEY and CDR2 SVGEGT.

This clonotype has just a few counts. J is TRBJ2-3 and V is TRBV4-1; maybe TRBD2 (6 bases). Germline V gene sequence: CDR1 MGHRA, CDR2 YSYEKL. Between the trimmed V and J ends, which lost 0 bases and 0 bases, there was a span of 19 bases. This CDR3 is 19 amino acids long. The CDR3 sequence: CASSQERAAGVTSTDTQYF. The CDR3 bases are TGCGCCAGCAGCCAAGAGAGAGCAGCGGGCGTGACTAGCACAGATACGCAGTATTTT.

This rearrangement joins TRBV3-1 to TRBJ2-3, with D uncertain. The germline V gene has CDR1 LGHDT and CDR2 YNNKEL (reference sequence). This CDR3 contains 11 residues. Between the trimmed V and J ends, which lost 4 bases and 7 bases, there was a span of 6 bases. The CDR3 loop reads CASSLTYTQYF. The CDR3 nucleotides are TGTGCCAGCAGCCTGACATATACGCAGTATTTT.

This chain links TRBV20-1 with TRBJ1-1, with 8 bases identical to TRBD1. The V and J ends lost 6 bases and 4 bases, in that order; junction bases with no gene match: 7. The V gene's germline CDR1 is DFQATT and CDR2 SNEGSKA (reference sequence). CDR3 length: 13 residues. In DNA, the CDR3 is TGCAGTGCACGGGACAGGTCGAGCACTGAAGCTTTCTTT. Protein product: CSARDRSSTEAFF.

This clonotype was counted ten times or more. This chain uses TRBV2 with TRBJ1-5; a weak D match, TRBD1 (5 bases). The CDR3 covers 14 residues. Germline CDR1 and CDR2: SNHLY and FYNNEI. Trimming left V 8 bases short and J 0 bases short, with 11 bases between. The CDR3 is CASGGTLSNQPQHF. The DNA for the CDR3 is TGTGCCAGCGGCGGGACTCTTAGCAATCAGCCCCAGCATTTT.

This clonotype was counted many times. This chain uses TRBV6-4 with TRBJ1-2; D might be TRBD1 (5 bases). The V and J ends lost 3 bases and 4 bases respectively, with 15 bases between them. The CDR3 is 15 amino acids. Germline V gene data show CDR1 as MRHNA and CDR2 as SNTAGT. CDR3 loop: CASSDSFRAPYGYTF. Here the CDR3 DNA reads TGTGCCAGCAGTGATTCCTTCAGGGCGCCCTATGGCTACACCTTC.

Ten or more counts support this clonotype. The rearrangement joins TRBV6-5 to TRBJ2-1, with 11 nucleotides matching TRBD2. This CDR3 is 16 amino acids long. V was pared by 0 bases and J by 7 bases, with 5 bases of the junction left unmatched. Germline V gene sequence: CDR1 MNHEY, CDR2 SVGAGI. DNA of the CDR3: TGTGCCAGCAGTTACTCGATACTAGCGGGAGCTAATGAGCAGTTCTTC. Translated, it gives CASSYSILAGANEQFF.

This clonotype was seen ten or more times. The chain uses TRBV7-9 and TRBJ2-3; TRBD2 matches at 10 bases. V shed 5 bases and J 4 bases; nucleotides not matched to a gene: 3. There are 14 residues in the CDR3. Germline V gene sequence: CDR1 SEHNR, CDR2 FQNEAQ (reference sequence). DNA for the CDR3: TGTGCCAGCAGCCCTAGCGGGGGTCCAGATACGCAGTATTTT. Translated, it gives CASSPSGGPDTQYF.

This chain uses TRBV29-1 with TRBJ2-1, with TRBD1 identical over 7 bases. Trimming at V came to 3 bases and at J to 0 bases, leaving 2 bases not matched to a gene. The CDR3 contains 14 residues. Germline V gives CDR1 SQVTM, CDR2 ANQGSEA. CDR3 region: CSVERDSSYNEQFF. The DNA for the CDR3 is TGCAGCGTTGAGAGGGACAGCTCCTACAATGAGCAGTTCTTC.

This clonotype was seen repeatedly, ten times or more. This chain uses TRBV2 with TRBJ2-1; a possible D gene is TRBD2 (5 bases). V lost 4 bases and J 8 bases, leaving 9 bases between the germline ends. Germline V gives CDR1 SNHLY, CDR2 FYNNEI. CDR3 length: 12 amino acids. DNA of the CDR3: TGTGCCAGCAGTGGACGAGGGTATGAGCAGTTCTTC. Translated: CASSGRGYEQFF.

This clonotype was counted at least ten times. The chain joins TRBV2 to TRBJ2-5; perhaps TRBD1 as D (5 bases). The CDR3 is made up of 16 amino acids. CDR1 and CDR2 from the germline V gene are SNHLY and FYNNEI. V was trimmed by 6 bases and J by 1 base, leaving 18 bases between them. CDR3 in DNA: TGTGCCAGCAGCCCCCGGAGACAGAGGTTCCAAGAGACCCAGTACTTC. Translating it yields CASSPRRQRFQETQYF.

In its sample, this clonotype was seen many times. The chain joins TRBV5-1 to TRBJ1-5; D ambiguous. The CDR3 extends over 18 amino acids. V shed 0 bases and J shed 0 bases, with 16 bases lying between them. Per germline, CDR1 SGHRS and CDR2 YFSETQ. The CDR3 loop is CASSLAPRRTDSNQPQHF. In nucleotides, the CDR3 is TGCGCCAGCAGCTTGGCCCCAAGGAGGACGGATAGCAATCAGCCCCAGCATTTT.

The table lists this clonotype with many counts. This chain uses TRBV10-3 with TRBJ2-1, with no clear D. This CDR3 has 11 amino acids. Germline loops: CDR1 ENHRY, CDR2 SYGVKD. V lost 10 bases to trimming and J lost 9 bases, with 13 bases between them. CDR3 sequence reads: CATAVVSEQFF. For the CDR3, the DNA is TGTGCCACAGCAGTGGTTAGTGAGCAGTTCTTC.

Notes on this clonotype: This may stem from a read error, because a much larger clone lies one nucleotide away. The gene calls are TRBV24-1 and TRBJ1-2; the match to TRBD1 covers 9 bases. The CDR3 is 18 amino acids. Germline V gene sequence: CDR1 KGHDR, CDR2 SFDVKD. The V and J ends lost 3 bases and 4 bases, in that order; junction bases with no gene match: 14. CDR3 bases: TGTGCCACCAGTGATCCGTCCCCCGGGACAGGGACCCTCTATGGCTACACCTTC. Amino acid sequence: CATSDPSPGTGTLYGYTF.

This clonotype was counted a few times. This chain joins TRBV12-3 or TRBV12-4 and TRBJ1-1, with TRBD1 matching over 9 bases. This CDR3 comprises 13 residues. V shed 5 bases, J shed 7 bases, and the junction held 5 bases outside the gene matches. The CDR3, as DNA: TGTGCCAGCAGTCCGGGGACAGGGAGTGAAGCTTTCTTT. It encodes CASSPGTGSEAFF.

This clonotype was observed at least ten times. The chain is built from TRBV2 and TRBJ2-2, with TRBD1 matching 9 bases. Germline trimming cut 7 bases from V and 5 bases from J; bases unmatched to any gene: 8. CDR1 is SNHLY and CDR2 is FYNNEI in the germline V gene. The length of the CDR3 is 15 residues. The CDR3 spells CASKKQGARTGELFF. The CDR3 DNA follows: TGTGCCAGCAAGAAACAGGGGGCGAGGACCGGGGAGCTGTTTTTT.

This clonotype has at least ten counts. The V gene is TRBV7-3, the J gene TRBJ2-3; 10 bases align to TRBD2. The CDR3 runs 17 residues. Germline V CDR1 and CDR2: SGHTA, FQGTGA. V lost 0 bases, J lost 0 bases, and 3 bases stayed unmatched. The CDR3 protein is CASSLTGTSASTDTQYF. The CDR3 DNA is TGTGCCAGCAGCTTAACTGGGACTAGCGCTAGCACAGATACGCAGTATTTT.

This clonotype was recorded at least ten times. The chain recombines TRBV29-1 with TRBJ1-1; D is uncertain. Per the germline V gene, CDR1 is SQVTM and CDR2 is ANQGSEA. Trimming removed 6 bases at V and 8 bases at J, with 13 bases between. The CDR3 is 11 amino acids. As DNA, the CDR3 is TGCAGCGTCGTGGGATTCTCCGAAGCTTTCTTT. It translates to CSVVGFSEAFF.

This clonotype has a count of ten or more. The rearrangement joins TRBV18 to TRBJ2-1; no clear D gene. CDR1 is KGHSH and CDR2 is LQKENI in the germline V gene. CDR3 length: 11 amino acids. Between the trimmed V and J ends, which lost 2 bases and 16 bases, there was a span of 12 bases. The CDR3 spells CASSPSAHNFF. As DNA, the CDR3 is TGTGCCAGCTCACCATCCGCGCACAATTTCTTC.

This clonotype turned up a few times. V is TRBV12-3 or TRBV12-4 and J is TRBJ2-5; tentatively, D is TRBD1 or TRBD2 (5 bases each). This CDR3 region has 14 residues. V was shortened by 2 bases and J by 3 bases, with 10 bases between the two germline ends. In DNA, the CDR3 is TGTGCCAGCAGTTTATGGGACGGAAAAGAGACCCAGTACTTC. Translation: CASSLWDGKETQYF.

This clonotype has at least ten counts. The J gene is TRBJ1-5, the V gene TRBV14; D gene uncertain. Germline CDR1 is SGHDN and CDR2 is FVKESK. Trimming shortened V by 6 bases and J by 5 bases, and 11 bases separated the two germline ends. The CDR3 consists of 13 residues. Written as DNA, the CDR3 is TGTGCCAGCAGTATCTCTGGGCATCAGCCCCAGCATTTT. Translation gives CASSISGHQPQHF.

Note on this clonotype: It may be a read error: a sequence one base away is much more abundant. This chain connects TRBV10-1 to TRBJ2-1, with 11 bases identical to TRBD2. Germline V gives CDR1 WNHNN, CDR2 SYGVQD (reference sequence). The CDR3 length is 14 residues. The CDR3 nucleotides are TGCACCAGCAGTGATACTAGCGGGAGTAATGAGCAGTTCTTC. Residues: CTSSDTSGSNEQFF.

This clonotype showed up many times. The CDR3 protein is CSASFVQVKDYGYTF. Here the CDR3 DNA reads TGCAGTGCTAGTTTTGTCCAGGTGAAGGACTATGGCTACACCTTC. The V call is TRBV20-1, the J call TRBJ1-2; D gene ambiguous. V was pared by 3 bases and J by 3 bases, with 17 bases between. Germline assignment: CDR1 DFQATT and CDR2 SNEGSKA (reference sequence). This CDR3 is built from 15 residues.

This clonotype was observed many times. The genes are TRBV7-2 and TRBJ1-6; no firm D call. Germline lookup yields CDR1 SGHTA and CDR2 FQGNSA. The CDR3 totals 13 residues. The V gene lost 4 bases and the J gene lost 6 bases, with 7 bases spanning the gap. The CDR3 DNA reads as TGTGCCAGCAGCTCGCGGGTTAATTCACCCCTCCACTTT. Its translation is CASSSRVNSPLHF.